These 11 T cell receptor beta chains share one sample of origin, sequenced in a study of blood T cell repertoires in COVID-19. The assay was immunoSEQ multiplex PCR, and TCRdb's table has in-frame clones only and misses some. The sample records roughly 400,000 clones, 70% to 90% being singletons. Sequencing was performed on PBMCs or T cells enriched from blood (not recorded which). These receptors originate from a woman younger than 35 who had been exposed to COVID-19.

V is TRBV4-1 and J is TRBJ2-2; 7 nucleotides align to TRBD2. Germline V lookup: CDR1 MGHRA, CDR2 YSYEKL. The CDR3 runs 16 residues. J was trimmed by 0 bases and V by 4 bases; bases with no gene match: 5. CDR3 region: CASSLGGVSNTGELFF. The CDR3, as DNA: TGCGCCAGCAGCCTGGGAGGGGTTTCGAACACCGGGGAGCTGTTTTTT.

This clone has just a few counts. The rearrangement uses TRBV6-4 and TRBJ2-3; 10 bases are a match to TRBD2. V lost 5 bases and J lost 4; bases outside the gene matches: 6. The CDR3 is 15 residues long. The germline V gene encodes CDR1 MRHNA and CDR2 SNTAGT. This CDR3 is CASSLAGGTSDTQYF. In DNA form, the CDR3 reads TGTGCCAGCAGTTTAGCGGGAGGAACCTCAGATACGCAGTATTTT.

J is TRBJ1-4 and V is TRBV28, with D possibly matching TRBD1 (5 bases). The CDR3 consists of 15 residues. V gave up 4 bases and J gave up 3 bases, with 12 bases separating them. The V gene's germline CDR1 is MDHEN and CDR2 SYDVKM. CDR3 in amino acids: CASSSQQESNEKLFF. The CDR3, as DNA: TGTGCCAGCAGTTCCCAACAGGAGTCTAATGAAAAACTGTTTTTT.

The genes are TRBV10-1 and TRBJ1-2, with D uncertain. The V end was cut by 5 bases, the J end by 4 bases, with 14 bases between. The V gene's germline CDR1 is WNHNN and CDR2 SYGVQD (reference sequence). The length of the CDR3 is 14 residues. The CDR3 sequence: CASSPTANSYGYTF. The CDR3 coding sequence is TGCGCCAGCAGTCCTACAGCCAACAGCTATGGCTACACCTTC.

The chain carries TRBV19 and TRBJ1-2; 7 bases are shared with TRBD1. Germline CDR1 is LNHDA and CDR2 is SQIVND (reference sequence). Trimming removed 5 bases from V and 4 bases from J; junction bases left unmatched: 7. The CDR3 runs 14 residues. DNA for the CDR3: TGTGCCAGTAGTCCACAGGGGAAGGGCTATGGCTACACCTTC. This translates into CASSPQGKGYGYTF.

The chain carries TRBV7-3 and TRBJ2-2; 15 bases line up with TRBD2. Germline V gene lookup returns CDR1 SGHTA and CDR2 FQGTGA. The CDR3 consists of 17 residues. Trimming cost V 5 bases and J 4 bases; bases outside gene matches: 5. CDR3: CASSRTSGGAGTGELFF. The CDR3 nucleotides read TGTGCCAGCAGCCGGACTAGCGGGGGGGCGGGCACCGGGGAGCTGTTTTTT.

About this clone: A read error may produce the germline difference seen at one junction end. The chain carries TRBV30 and TRBJ2-5; D is possibly TRBD2 (5 bases). CDR3 length equals 14 residues. Germline assignment: CDR1 GTSNPN and CDR2 SVGIG (reference sequence). CDR3 coding DNA: TGTGCCTGGAGTTCAGACGGGATTCAAGGGACCCAGTACTTC. Its translation is CAWSSDGIQGTQYF. The whole variable domain, filled in from reference TRBV30 and TRBJ2-5, reads SQTIHQWPATLVQPVGSPLSLECTVEGTSNPNLYWYRQAAGRGLQLLFYSVGIGQISSEVPQNLSASRPQDRQFILSSKKLLLSDSGFYLCAWSSDGIQGTQYFGPGTRLLVL.

J is TRBJ2-1 and V is TRBV5-8, with 15 bases matching TRBD2. Trimming removed 0 bases from V and 4 bases from J; junction bases left unmatched: 2. There are 17 residues in the CDR3. Germline V gene sequence: CDR1 SGHTS, CDR2 YDEGEE. Here the CDR3 DNA reads TGTGCCAGCAGCTTGGCAGGGACTAGCGGGAGGTACAATGAGCAGTTCTTC. It is translated as CASSLAGTSGRYNEQFF. Using reference TRBV5-8 and TRBJ2-1 for the parts outside the CDR3, the full variable domain is EAGVTQSPTHLIKTRGQQATLRCSPISGHTSVYWYQQALGLGLQFLLWYDEGEERNRGNFPPRFSGRQFPNYSSELNVNALELEDSALYLCASSLAGTSGRYNEQFFGPGTRLTVL.

This sequence joins TRBV6-5 and TRBJ1-4; 8 bases agree with TRBD1. CDR1 and CDR2 from the germline V gene are MNHEY and SVGAGI. V shed 6 bases and J 6 bases; nucleotides not matched to a gene: 9. The CDR3 length is 15 residues. The CDR3 loop is CASSQDRVGDEKLFF. CDR3 sequence (DNA): TGTGCCAGCAGCCAGGACAGGGTGGGGGATGAAAAACTGTTTTTT.

The J gene is TRBJ1-1, the V gene TRBV7-2; tentative D call: TRBD1 (5 bases). V lost 1 base and J lost 5, with 23 bases in between. Germline loops: CDR1 SGHTA, CDR2 FQGNSA. CDR3 length: 18 amino acids. The chain's CDR3 is CASSLGVLGHQGGTEAFF. CDR3 nucleotides: TGTGCCAGCAGCTTAGGGGTTCTAGGTCATCAGGGTGGGACTGAAGCTTTCTTT.

This clone was detected only a few times. The chain joins TRBV2 to TRBJ1-1; 7 bases match TRBD1. Germline values: CDR1 SNHLY, CDR2 FYNNEI. This CDR3 comprises 13 residues. After removal of 6 bases from V and 4 bases from J, the junction contained 5 bases not matched to a gene. The CDR3 spells CASSGQAGTEAFF. The DNA for the CDR3 is TGTGCCAGCAGCGGACAGGCGGGCACTGAAGCTTTCTTT.